The 9 T cell receptor beta chains given below trace back to one sample, sequenced in a study of shared clonotypes between healthy human individuals. Clones were read by immunoSEQ multiplex PCR, and TCRdb kept only the in-frame ones, dropping some. The profile covers under 1,100,000 clones, with 75% appearing a single time and around 1.4% taken by the ten largest. Sequencing was performed on memory CD4+ T cells sorted from blood. The subset here: CD45RA-negative fraction. Source of these receptors: a man between 18 and 35 years old in good health.

The chain joins TRBV5-1 to TRBJ2-5, with TRBD1 identical over 12 bases. V lost 1 base to trimming and J lost 5 bases; unmatched junction nucleotides: 6. The CDR3 is 16 amino acids. Germline values: CDR1 SGHRS, CDR2 YFSETQ. CDR3 loop: CASSLLGQGAKETQYF. The CDR3 region has the DNA TGCGCCAGCAGCTTGCTGGGACAGGGGGCTAAGGAGACCCAGTACTTC.

This chain links TRBV11-3 with TRBJ2-1; TRBD2 is a possible D gene (5 bases). The germline gives CDR1 SGHNT, CDR2 YENEEA. The V and J ends lost 1 base and 6 bases respectively, with 10 bases between them. This CDR3 is built from 14 residues. CDR3 DNA sequence: TGTGCCAGCAGCTTAGCGGGATACGGCAATGAGCAGTTCTTC. Translation gives CASSLAGYGNEQFF.

V is TRBV10-3 and J is TRBJ1-2; TRBD1 matches at 7 bases. This CDR3 has 14 residues. Per the germline V gene, CDR1 is ENHRY and CDR2 is SYGVKD. Losses at the gene ends were 4 bases for V and 2 bases for J; bases not matched to a gene: 4. CDR3 residues: CAISAGQPNYGYTF. As DNA, the CDR3 is TGTGCCATCAGTGCGGGACAGCCAAACTATGGCTACACCTTC.

The chain combines TRBV9 with TRBJ1-2; 7 nucleotides align to TRBD1. V gave up 1 base and J gave up 6 bases; unmatched junction bases: 6. Germline loops: CDR1 SGDLS, CDR2 YYNGEE. The CDR3 contains 14 residues. The CDR3 sequence is CASSVSQGVDGYTF. As DNA, the CDR3 is TGTGCCAGCAGCGTATCCCAGGGGGTTGATGGCTACACCTTC.

This clone was counted a single time. The rearrangement links TRBV5-3 to TRBJ2-5, with TRBD1 as a possible D gene (5 bases). TRBV5-3 is an ORF, and what it does is uncertain. This CDR3 comprises 15 residues. The V end lost 4 bases, the J end lost 0 bases, and 13 bases lay between the germline ends. The CDR3 DNA reads TGTGCCAGAAGCCAACGCGGCAGGGACCAAGAGACCCAGTACTTC. Amino acid sequence: CARSQRGRDQETQYF.

For the CDR3, the DNA is TGTGCCAGTAGCCCACCAGGGGCCATGAGAAGCAATCAGCCCCAGCATTTT. Protein: CASSPPGAMRSNQPQHF. The J gene is TRBJ1-5, the V gene TRBV19, with D possibly matching TRBD1 (6 bases). CDR3 size: 17 residues. V was trimmed by 6 bases and J by 1 base, leaving 19 bases between them. CDR1 and CDR2 (germline): LNHDA, SQIVND (reference sequence).

V is TRBV5-6 and J is TRBJ2-1; 12 bases fit TRBD2. CDR1 is SGHDT and CDR2 is YYEEEE in the germline V gene. The CDR3 length is 13 residues. Unmatched junction bases numbered 0, after V lost 5 bases and J lost 6 bases. The CDR3 coding sequence is TGTGCCAGCAGGGGACTAGCGGGCAATGAGCAGTTCTTC. As protein: CASRGLAGNEQFF. Filled out from reference TRBV5-6 and TRBJ2-1, the complete variable domain reads DAGVTQSPTHLIKTRGQQVTLRCSPKSGHDTVSWYQQALGQGPQFIFQYYEEEERQRGNFPDRFSGHQFPNYSSELNVNALLLGDSALYLCASRGLAGNEQFFGPGTRLTVL.

The rearrangement links TRBV7-3 to TRBJ2-2; TRBD1 might be the D (6 bases). This CDR3 comprises 12 residues. Germline loops: CDR1 SGHTA, CDR2 FQGTGA. The V end was cut by 5 bases, the J end by 5 bases, with 6 bases between. CDR3: CASSTGTGELFF. CDR3 sequence (DNA): TGTGCCAGCAGCACAGGGACCGGGGAGCTGTTTTTT.

The chain is built from TRBV11-2 and TRBJ2-3; unclear D gene. V was pared by 5 bases and J by 6 bases, with 18 bases between. The CDR3 has 15 residues. Germline lookup yields CDR1 SGHAT and CDR2 FQNNGV. The CDR3 loop reads CASSAGYYSRDTQYF. The CDR3 region has the DNA TGTGCCAGCAGCGCTGGGTACTACTCCCGGGATACGCAGTATTTT.